This T cell receptor beta chain was retrieved from a study of blood T cells in healthy people across ages. The use of a sample-barcoded 5' primer and a J-beta primer mix characterized a second PCR of roughly 6 to 12 cycles. TCRdb analysed the 5' RACE reads with MiXCR anew, one entry per CDR3 protein. The sample has approximately 1.5 million distinct CDR3 sequences, about 35% seen once. This clonotype originated in a woman in her 30s in good health. The source material was blood.

The CDR3 DNA sequence: TGCGCCAGCAGTCCAGCCGGGACAGGGGTTCGTTCACCCCTCCACTTT. It yields the protein CASSPAGTGVRSPLHF. The chain recombines TRBV5-1 with TRBJ1-6, with 10 positions matching TRBD1. The CDR3 has 16 amino acids. The ends lost 5 bases at V and 9 bases at J; junction bases unmatched: 11. From germline, CDR1 is SGHRS and CDR2 YFSETQ.